A single sample gave rise to the 15 T cell receptor beta chains below, sequenced in a study of response to subunit inactivated influenza vaccine. TCRdb fed the RT-PCR reads into MiXCR, producing one record per CDR3 protein. The sample includes 700,000 to 900,000 distinct CDR3 sequences, about 20% of them seen just once. The sample in question was PBMCs from blood, obtained 5 to 6 days after vaccination. The source is a man aged 50 to 59 who received an inactivated influenza vaccine.

In its sample, this clonotype was seen many times. The genes are TRBV15 and TRBJ2-7, with TRBD2 matching 7 bases. The CDR3 has 19 residues. Germline lookup yields CDR1 LNHNV and CDR2 YYDKDF (reference sequence). Trimming cost V 1 base and J 2 bases; bases outside gene matches: 17. The CDR3 bases are TGTGCCACCAGCAGAGGATGGAGCGGGGCTTCGGAAAGACCCTACGAGCAGTACTTC. It encodes CATSRGWSGASERPYEQYF.

There are many counts of this clonotype. The chain recombines TRBV27 with TRBJ2-7; possibly TRBD1 or TRBD2 for D (6 bases each). Germline V gene lookup returns CDR1 MNHEY and CDR2 SMNVEV (reference sequence). V lost 6 bases, J lost 1 base, and 10 bases lay in between. This CDR3 is built from 13 residues. The chain's CDR3 is CASRGGGSYEQYF. In DNA form, the CDR3 reads TGTGCCAGCAGAGGAGGGGGTTCCTACGAGCAGTACTTC.

The V and J genes are TRBV6-1 and TRBJ2-6; 9 bases match TRBD1. This CDR3 is built from 16 residues. V shed 7 bases, J shed 2 bases, and the junction held 6 bases outside the gene matches. Germline V CDR1 and CDR2: MNHNS, SASEGT. Here the CDR3 DNA reads TGTGCCAGCACCCGGACAGGGGTAACTGGGGCCAACGTCCTGACTTTC. This gives the protein CASTRTGVTGANVLTF.

This clonotype was seen more than once but under ten times. The V gene is TRBV11-3, the J gene TRBJ2-7; D is unresolved. Deletions cut 5 bases from V and 1 base from J, with 12 bases between. This CDR3 is built from 14 residues. Per the germline V gene, CDR1 is SGHNT and CDR2 is YENEEA. The CDR3 is CASSPDVTSYEQYF. The CDR3 coding sequence is TGTGCCAGCAGCCCGGACGTAACATCCTACGAGCAGTACTTC.

CDR3 nucleotide sequence: TGCAGTGCTAGAGGGCAGGGGGCGGTTGGCTACACCTTC. It encodes CSARGQGAVGYTF. The chain recombines TRBV20-1 with TRBJ1-2; TRBD1 matches at 8 bases. Germline-derived CDR1 and CDR2 are DFQATT and SNEGSKA (reference sequence). The CDR3 length is 13 residues. Germline trimming cut 1 base from V and 7 bases from J; bases unmatched to any gene: 5.

In its sample, this clonotype was seen many times. The chain employs TRBV25-1 and TRBJ2-7; D might be TRBD1 (5 bases). The CDR3 covers 16 residues. Deletions cut 0 bases from V and 0 bases from J, with 12 bases between. The germline V gene has CDR1 MGHDK and CDR2 SYGVNS. The DNA for the CDR3 is TGTGCCAGCAGTGAATACTCAGGGCTGAGCTCCTACGAGCAGTACTTC. Translated, it gives CASSEYSGLSSYEQYF.

In its sample, this clonotype was seen many times. The chain joins TRBV29-1 to TRBJ2-1, with D perhaps given as TRBD1 or TRBD2 (5 bases each). This CDR3 spans 15 amino acids. Germline CDR1 and CDR2: SQVTM and ANQGSEA. The V end lost 3 bases, the J end lost 0 bases, and 12 bases lay between the germline ends. CDR3 loop: CSVDGTPSSYNEQFF. CDR3 DNA: TGCAGCGTTGACGGGACCCCTAGCTCCTACAATGAGCAGTTCTTC.

CDR3 sequence (DNA): TGTGCCAGCTCACCACTAGCGGGGGCAGATACGCAGTATTTT. Translation: CASSPLAGADTQYF. The chain links TRBV18 to TRBJ2-3, with TRBD2 identical over 9 bases. The ends lost 1 base at V and 4 bases at J; junction bases unmatched: 0. The CDR3 is made up of 14 amino acids. Germline-derived CDR1 and CDR2 are KGHSH and LQKENI.

The chain combines TRBV20-1 with TRBJ2-7, with 15 bases identical to TRBD2. J lost 5 bases, V lost 2 bases, and 7 bases had no gene match. CDR1 and CDR2 from the germline V gene are DFQATT and SNEGSKA (reference sequence). The CDR3 runs to 16 residues. The CDR3 coding sequence is TGCAGTGCTAGAATTGGACTAGCGGGGGGGCCGAACGAGCAGTACTTC. Amino acid sequence: CSARIGLAGGPNEQYF.

The chain is built from TRBV18 and TRBJ2-3; the D is unclear. The CDR3 sequence is 15 residues long. Deletions cut 4 bases from V and 2 bases from J, with 13 bases between. In germline, CDR1 is KGHSH, CDR2 LQKENI. The CDR3 loop is CASSQKGVPTDTQYF. The CDR3 region has the DNA TGTGCCAGCTCACAAAAGGGCGTCCCCACAGATACGCAGTATTTT.

This clonotype has a count of ten or more. In DNA form, the CDR3 reads TGCAGTGCCCCCCTAGCGGGAGCTTTCTACAATGAGCAGTTCTTC. This encodes CSAPLAGAFYNEQFF. This rearrangement joins TRBV20-1 to TRBJ2-1, with 10 nucleotides matching TRBD2. Unmatched junction bases numbered 8, after V lost 6 bases and J lost 3 bases. From germline, CDR1 is DFQATT and CDR2 SNEGSKA (reference sequence). CDR3 length equals 15 residues.

In this sample, this clonotype turned up once. This chain connects TRBV7-3 to TRBJ2-2, with D possibly being TRBD1 (6 bases). Looked up from germline, CDR1 is SGHTA and CDR2 is FQGTGA. V was cut by 6 bases and J by 1 base, with 12 bases left in between. The CDR3 has 15 residues. The CDR3 region is CASSPGTMNTGELFF. For the CDR3, the DNA is TGTGCCAGCAGTCCCGGGACAATGAACACCGGGGAGCTGTTTTTT. The full variable domain, its missing parts supplied by reference TRBV7-3 and TRBJ2-2, is GAGVSQTPSNKVTEKGKYVELRCDPISGHTALYWYRQSLGQGPEFLIYFQGTGAADDSGLPNDRFFAVRPEGSVSTLKIQRTERGDSAVYLCASSPGTMNTGELFFGEGSRLTVL.

This clonotype was seen only a few times. The chain combines TRBV28 with TRBJ2-1; 8 nucleotides match TRBD2. The CDR3 is made up of 17 amino acids. Germline V gives CDR1 MDHEN, CDR2 SYDVKM. With V trimmed by 5 bases and J by 3 bases, 12 bases remained unmatched. The CDR3 here is CASSILQSGRVYNEQFF. The DNA of the CDR3 is TGTGCCAGCAGTATACTACAAAGCGGGAGAGTCTACAATGAGCAGTTCTTC.

This chain connects TRBV3-1 to TRBJ2-1; TRBD1 agrees at 8 bases. Germline-derived CDR1 and CDR2 are LGHDT and YNNKEL (reference sequence). This CDR3 comprises 14 residues. V shed 2 bases and J 12 bases; nucleotides not matched to a gene: 9. CDR3 protein: CASSQLRTGKAQFF. The CDR3, as DNA: TGTGCCAGCAGCCAACTACGGACAGGGAAGGCGCAGTTCTTC.

This clonotype was seen more than once but under ten times. The chain uses TRBV25-1 and TRBJ1-6; a possible D gene is TRBD1 (5 bases). CDR3 length: 13 amino acids. Germline CDR1 MGHDK, CDR2 SYGVNS. The ends were cut back, 3 bases at V and 6 bases at J, with 6 bases in the middle. CDR3 amino acids: CASSDQGNSPLHF. The CDR3 region has the DNA TGTGCCAGCAGTGATCAGGGTAATTCACCCCTCCACTTT. Filled out from reference TRBV25-1 and TRBJ1-6, the complete variable domain reads EADIYQTPRYLVIGTGKKITLECSQTMGHDKMYWYQQDPGMELHLIHYSYGVNSTEKGDLSSESTVSRIRTEHFPLTLESARPSHTSQYLCASSDQGNSPLHFGNGTRLTVT.